This TCR beta chain was found in a study of cytotoxic CD8 clonotypes in ibrutinib-treated CLL. Across the study: For this cohort, patients were about a dozen relapsed/refractory and 15 treatment-naive, while 17 were IGHV unmutated. Partial responses numbered some 25 and complete responses 2; after a median about six years, about 15 stayed remitted and approximately twelve progressed. Study outcomes and limitations: With treatment, public clonotypes, which were uncommon, either contracted or remained stable.

Produced via immunoSEQ multiplex PCR; TCRdb's table is partial and in-frame only. The table includes approximately 210,000 clones, approximately 68% detected once. Investigators sourced approximately 2 micrograms of genomic DNA from cryopreserved PBMCs for TCR beta libraries. Concerning this clone: Its cognate antigen is unknown.

This sequence originates from a human donor with chronic lymphocytic leukemia. The source was PBMCs, collected after 24 months of ibrutinib treatment.

The CDR3 coding sequence is TGTGCCAGCAGCCGGGACAGGGCTAACTATGGCTACACCTTC. The encoded protein is CASSRDRANYGYTF. V gene TRBV6-5 combines with J gene TRBJ1-2, with TRBD1 matching over 9 bases. The CDR3 sequence is 14 residues long. Germline-derived CDR1 and CDR2 are MNHEY and SVGAGI. V trimming: 6 bases; J trimming: 0 bases; junction bases outside the gene matches: 2.